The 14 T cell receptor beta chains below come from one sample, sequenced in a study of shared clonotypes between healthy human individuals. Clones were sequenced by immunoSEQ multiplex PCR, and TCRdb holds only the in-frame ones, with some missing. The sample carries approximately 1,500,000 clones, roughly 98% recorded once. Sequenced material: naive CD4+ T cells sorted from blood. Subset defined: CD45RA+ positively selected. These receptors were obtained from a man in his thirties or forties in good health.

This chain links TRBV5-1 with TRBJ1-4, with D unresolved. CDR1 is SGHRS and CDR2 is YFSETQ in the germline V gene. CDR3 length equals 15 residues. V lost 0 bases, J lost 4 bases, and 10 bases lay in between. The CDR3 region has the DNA TGCGCCAGCAGCTTGGACGGGCTCCTTAATGAAAAACTGTTTTTT. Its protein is CASSLDGLLNEKLFF.

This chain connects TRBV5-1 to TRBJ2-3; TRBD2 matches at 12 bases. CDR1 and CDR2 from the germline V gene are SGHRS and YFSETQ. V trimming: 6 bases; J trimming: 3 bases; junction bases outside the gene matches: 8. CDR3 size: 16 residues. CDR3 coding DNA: TGCGCCAGCATCTCGACTAGCGGGAGAGGGACAGATACGCAGTATTTT. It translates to CASISTSGRGTDTQYF. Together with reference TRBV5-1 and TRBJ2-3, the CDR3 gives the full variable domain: KAGVTQTPRYLIKTRGQQVTLSCSPISGHRSVSWYQQTPGQGLQFLFEYFSETQRNKGNFPGRFSGRQFSNSRSEMNVSTLELGDSALYLCASISTSGRGTDTQYFGPGTRLTVL.

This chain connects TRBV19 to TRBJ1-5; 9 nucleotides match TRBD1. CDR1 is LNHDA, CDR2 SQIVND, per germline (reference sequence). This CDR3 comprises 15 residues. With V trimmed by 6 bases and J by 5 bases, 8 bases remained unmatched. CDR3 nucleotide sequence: TGTGCCAGTAGCCGTACAGGGGGCAGGGATCAGCCCCAGCATTTT. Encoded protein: CASSRTGGRDQPQHF.

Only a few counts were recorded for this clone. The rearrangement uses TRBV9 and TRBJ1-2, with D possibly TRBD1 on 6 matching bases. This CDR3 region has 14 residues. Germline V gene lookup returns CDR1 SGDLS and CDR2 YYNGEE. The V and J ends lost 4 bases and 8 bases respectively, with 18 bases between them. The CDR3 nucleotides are TGTGCCAGCAGCCCGACCACAGGGCGTGGGGGCTACACCTTC. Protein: CASSPTTGRGGYTF.

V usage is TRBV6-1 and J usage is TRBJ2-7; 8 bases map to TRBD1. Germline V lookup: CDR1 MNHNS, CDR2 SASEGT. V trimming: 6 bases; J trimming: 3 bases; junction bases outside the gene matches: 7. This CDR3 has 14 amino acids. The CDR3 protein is CASRRQGILYEQYF. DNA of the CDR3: TGTGCCAGCAGGAGACAGGGGATCCTCTACGAGCAGTACTTC.

In DNA, the CDR3 is TGTGCCAGCAGGGGCGCCTGGGGGTCTGCGGGAGCTTTCTTT. It specifies CASRGAWGSAGAFF. V is TRBV6-5 and J is TRBJ1-1; possibly TRBD1 for D (5 bases). This CDR3 has 14 residues. The germline V gene encodes CDR1 MNHEY and CDR2 SVGAGI. The germline V and J ends were trimmed by 6 bases and 10 bases, with 21 bases remaining between them.

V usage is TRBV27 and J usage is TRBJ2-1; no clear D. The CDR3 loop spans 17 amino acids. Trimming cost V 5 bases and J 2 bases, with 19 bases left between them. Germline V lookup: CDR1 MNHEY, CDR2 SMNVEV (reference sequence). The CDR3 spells CASSPLFERMTYNEQFF. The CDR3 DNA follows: TGTGCCAGCAGTCCCCTCTTTGAGAGAATGACCTACAATGAGCAGTTCTTC.

The CDR3 loop is CASSLLSSSDQPQHF. The CDR3 DNA is TGTGCCAGCAGTTTATTGTCCTCTTCGGATCAGCCCCAGCATTTT. The chain links TRBV27 to TRBJ1-5; D is uncertain. The length of the CDR3 is 15 residues. From germline, CDR1 is MNHEY and CDR2 SMNVEV (reference sequence). The germline V and J ends were trimmed by 1 base and 5 bases, with 12 bases remaining between them.

CDR3 coding DNA: TGCGCCAGCAGCCCAGAGACTAGACGGGCCGGGGAGCTGTTTTTT. It translates to CASSPETRRAGELFF. The V and J genes are TRBV5-1 and TRBJ2-2; tentatively, D is TRBD2 (6 bases). Looked up from germline, CDR1 is SGHRS and CDR2 is YFSETQ. Deletions cut 4 bases from V and 6 bases from J, with 16 bases between. The CDR3 contains 15 residues.

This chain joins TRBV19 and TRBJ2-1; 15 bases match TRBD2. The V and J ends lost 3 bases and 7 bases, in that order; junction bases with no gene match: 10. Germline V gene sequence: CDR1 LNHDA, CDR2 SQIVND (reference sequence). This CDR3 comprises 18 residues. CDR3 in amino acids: CASSIGARTSGRANEQFF. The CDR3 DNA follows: TGTGCCAGTAGTATCGGCGCTCGGACTAGCGGGAGGGCTAATGAGCAGTTCTTC.

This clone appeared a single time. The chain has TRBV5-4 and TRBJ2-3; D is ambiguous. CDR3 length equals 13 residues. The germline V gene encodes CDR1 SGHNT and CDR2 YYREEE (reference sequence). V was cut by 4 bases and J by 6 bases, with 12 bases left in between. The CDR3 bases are TGTGCCAGCAGCCTCGACTCTAGGGATACGCAGTATTTT. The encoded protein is CASSLDSRDTQYF.

The DNA for the CDR3 is TGTGCCACCAGCAGAGATCCGAAGAGCAATCAGCCCCAGCATTTT. Translation: CATSRDPKSNQPQHF. This chain links TRBV15 with TRBJ1-5; no clear D. Per the germline V gene, CDR1 is LNHNV and CDR2 is YYDKDF (reference sequence). Between the trimmed V and J ends, which lost 0 bases and 1 base, there was a span of 7 bases. CDR3 size: 15 residues.

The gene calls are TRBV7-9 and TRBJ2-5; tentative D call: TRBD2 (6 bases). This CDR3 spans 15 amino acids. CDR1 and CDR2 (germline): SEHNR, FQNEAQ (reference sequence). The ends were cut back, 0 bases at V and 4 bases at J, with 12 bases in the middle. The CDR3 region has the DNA TGTGCCAGCAGCTTAGCAGGACTCGGGGGAGAGACCCAGTACTTC. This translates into CASSLAGLGGETQYF.

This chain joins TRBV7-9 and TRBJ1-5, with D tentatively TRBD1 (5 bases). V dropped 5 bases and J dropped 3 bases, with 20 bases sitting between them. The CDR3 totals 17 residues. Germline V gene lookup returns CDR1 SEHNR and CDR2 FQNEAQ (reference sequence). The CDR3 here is CASSLSHTTGINQPQHF. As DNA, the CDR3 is TGTGCCAGCAGCCTTAGCCACACCACAGGAATCAATCAGCCCCAGCATTTT.